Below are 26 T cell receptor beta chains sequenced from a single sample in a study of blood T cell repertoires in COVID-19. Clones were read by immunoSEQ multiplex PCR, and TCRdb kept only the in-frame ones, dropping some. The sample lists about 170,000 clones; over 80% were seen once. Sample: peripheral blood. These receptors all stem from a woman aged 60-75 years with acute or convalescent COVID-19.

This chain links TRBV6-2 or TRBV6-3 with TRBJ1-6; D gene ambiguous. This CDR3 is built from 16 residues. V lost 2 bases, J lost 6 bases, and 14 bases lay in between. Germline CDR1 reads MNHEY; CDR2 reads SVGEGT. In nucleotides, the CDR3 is TGTGCCAGCAGTTACCGCGGGTCGCGTGGTAATTCACCCCTCCACTTT. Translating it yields CASSYRGSRGNSPLHF.

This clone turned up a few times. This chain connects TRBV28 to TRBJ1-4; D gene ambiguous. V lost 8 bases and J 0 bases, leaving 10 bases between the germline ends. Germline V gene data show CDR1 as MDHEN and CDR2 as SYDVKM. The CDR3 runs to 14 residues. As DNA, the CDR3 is TGTGCCAGCGGAGGTGGGGCAACTAATGAAAAACTGTTTTTT. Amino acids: CASGGGATNEKLFF. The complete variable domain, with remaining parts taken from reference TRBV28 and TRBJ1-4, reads DVKVTQSSRYLVKRTGEKVFLECVQDMDHENMFWYRQDPGLGLRLIYFSYDVKMKEKGDIPEGYSVSREKKERFSLILESASTNQTSMYLCASGGGATNEKLFFGSGTQLSVL.

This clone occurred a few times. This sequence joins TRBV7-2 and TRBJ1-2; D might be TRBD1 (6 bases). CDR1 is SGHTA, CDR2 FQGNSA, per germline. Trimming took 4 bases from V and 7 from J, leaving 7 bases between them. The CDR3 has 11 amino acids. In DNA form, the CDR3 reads TGTGCCAGCAGCTGGACAGCTGGCTACACCTTC. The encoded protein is CASSWTAGYTF.

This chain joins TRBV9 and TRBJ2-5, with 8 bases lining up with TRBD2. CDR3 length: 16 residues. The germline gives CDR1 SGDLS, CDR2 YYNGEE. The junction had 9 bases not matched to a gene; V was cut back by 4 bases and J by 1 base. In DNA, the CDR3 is TGTGCCAGCAGCCCAGCGGAGCGGGGGCCCCAAGAGACCCAGTACTTC. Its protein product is CASSPAERGPQETQYF.

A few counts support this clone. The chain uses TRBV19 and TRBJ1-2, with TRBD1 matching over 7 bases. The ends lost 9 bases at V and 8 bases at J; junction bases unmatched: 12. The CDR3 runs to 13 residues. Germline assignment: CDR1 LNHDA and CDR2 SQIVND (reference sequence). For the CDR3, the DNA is TGTGCCAGCCGCGACAGGGAGGTTGGGGGCTACACCTTC. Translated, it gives CASRDREVGGYTF. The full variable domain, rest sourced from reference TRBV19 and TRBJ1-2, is DGGITQSPKYLFRKEGQNVTLSCEQNLNHDAMYWYRQDPGQGLRLIYYSQIVNDFQKGDIAEGYSVSREKKESFPLTVTSAQKNPTAFYLCASRDREVGGYTFGSGTRLTVV.

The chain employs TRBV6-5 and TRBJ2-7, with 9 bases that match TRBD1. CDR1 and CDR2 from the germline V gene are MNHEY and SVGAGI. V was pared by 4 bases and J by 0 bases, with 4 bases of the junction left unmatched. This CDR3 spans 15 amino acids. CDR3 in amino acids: CASSWDRATSYEQYF. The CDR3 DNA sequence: TGTGCCAGCAGTTGGGACAGGGCGACCTCCTACGAGCAGTACTTC.

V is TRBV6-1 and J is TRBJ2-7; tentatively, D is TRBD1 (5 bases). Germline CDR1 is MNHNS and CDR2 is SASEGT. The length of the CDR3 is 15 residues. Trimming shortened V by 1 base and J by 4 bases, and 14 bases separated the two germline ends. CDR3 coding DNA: TGTGCCAGCAGTGAAGGACCCGTAAGGGGATACGAGCAGTACTTC. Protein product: CASSEGPVRGYEQYF.

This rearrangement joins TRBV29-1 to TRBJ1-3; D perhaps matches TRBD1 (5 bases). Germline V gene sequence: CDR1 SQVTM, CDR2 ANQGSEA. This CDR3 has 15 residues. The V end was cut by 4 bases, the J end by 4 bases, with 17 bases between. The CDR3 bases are TGCAGCGTTGGATTCATTACAGGATCCGGAAACACCATATATTTT. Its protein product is CSVGFITGSGNTIYF.

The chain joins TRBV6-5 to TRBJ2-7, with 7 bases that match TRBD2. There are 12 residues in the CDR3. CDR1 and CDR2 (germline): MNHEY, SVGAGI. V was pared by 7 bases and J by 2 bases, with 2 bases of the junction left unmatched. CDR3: CASTRGAYEQYF. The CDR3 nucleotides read TGTGCCAGCACCCGGGGGGCCTACGAGCAGTACTTC.

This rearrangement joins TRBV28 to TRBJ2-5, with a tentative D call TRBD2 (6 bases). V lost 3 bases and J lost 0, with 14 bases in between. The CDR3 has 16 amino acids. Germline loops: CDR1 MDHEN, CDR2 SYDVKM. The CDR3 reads CASSFLGLAHQETQYF. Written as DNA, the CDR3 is TGTGCCAGCAGTTTTTTGGGTCTAGCGCACCAAGAGACCCAGTACTTC.

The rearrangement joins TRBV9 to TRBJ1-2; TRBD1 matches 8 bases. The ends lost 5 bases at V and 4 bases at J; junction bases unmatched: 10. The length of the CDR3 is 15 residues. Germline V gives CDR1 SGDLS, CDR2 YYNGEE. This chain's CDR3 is CASSDGQGDPYGYTF. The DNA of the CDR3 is TGTGCCAGCAGTGACGGACAGGGCGATCCCTATGGCTACACCTTC. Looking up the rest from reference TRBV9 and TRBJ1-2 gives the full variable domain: DSGVTQTPKHLITATGQRVTLRCSPRSGDLSVYWYQQSLDQGLQFLIQYYNGEERAKGNILERFSAQQFPDLHSELNLSSLELGDSALYFCASSDGQGDPYGYTFGSGTRLTVV.

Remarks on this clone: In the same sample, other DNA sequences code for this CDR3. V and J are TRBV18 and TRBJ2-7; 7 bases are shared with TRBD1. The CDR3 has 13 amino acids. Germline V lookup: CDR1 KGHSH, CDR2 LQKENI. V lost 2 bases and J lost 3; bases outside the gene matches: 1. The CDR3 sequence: CASSPGTVYEQYF. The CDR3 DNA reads TGTGCCAGCTCACCAGGGACAGTCTACGAGCAGTACTTC.

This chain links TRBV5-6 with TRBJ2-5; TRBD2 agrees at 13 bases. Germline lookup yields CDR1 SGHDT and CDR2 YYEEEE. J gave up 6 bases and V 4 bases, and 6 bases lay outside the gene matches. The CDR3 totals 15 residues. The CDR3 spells CASSPGLAGSQTQYF. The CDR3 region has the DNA TGTGCCAGCAGCCCGGGACTAGCGGGGTCGCAGACCCAGTACTTC. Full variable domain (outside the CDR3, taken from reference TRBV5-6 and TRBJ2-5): DAGVTQSPTHLIKTRGQQVTLRCSPKSGHDTVSWYQQALGQGPQFIFQYYEEEERQRGNFPDRFSGHQFPNYSSELNVNALLLGDSALYLCASSPGLAGSQTQYFGPGTRLLVL.

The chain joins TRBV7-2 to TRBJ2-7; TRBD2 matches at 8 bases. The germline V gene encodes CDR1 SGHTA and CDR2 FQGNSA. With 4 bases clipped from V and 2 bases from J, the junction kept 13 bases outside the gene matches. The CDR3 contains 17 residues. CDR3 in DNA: TGTGCCAGCAGCTCCCCTTATATTGCCGGGGGGGCCTACGAGCAGTACTTC. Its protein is CASSSPYIAGGAYEQYF.

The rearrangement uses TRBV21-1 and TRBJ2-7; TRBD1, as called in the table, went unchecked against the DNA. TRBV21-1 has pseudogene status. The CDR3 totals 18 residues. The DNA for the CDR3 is TGTGCCAGCAGCAAAGGACGGCAGGACAAGGACCCCCCCTACGAGCAGTACTTC. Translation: CASSKGRQDKDPPYEQYF.

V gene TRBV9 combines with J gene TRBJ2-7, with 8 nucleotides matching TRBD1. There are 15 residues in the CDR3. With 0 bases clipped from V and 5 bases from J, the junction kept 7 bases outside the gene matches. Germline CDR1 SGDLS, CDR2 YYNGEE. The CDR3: CASSVGGRGRDEQYF. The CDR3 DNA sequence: TGTGCCAGCAGCGTAGGAGGCAGGGGGCGGGACGAGCAGTACTTC. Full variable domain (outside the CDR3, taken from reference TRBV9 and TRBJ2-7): DSGVTQTPKHLITATGQRVTLRCSPRSGDLSVYWYQQSLDQGLQFLIQYYNGEERAKGNILERFSAQQFPDLHSELNLSSLELGDSALYFCASSVGGRGRDEQYFGPGTRLTVT.

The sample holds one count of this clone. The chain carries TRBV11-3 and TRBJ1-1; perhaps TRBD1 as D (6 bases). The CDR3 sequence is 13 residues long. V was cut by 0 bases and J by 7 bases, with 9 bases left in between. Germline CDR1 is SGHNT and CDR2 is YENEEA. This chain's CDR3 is CASSLEPTGEAFF. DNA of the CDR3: TGTGCCAGCAGCTTAGAGCCGACAGGTGAAGCTTTCTTT.

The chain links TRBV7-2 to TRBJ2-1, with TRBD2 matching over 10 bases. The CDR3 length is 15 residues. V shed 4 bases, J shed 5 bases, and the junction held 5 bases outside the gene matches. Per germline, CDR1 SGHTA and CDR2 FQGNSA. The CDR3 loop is CASSSSGGNNNEQFF. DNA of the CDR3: TGTGCCAGCAGCTCTAGCGGGGGCAACAACAATGAGCAGTTCTTC.

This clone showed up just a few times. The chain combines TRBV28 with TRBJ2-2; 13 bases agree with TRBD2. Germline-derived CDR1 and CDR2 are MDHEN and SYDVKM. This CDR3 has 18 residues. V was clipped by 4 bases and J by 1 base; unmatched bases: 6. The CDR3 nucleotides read TGTGCCAGCAGTTCAGGGACTAGCGGGGTTCTGAACACCGGGGAGCTGTTTTTT. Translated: CASSSGTSGVLNTGELFF.

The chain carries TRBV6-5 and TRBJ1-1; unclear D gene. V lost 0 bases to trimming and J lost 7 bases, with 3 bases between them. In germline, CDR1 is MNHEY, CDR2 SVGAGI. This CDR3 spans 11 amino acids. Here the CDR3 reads CASSYSSEAFF. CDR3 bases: TGTGCCAGCAGTTACTCGAGTGAAGCTTTCTTT.

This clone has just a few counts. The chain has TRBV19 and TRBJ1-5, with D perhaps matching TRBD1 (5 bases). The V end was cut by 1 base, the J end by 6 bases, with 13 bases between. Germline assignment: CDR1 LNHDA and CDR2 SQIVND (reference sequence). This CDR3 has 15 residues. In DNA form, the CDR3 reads TGTGCCAGTAGTATAGGTGACCTAAGGGGTCAGCCCCAGCATTTT. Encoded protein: CASSIGDLRGQPQHF.

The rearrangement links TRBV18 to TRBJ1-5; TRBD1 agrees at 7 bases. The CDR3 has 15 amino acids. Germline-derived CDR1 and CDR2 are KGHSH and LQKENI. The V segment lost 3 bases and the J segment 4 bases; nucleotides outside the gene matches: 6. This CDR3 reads CASSPPGTVNQPQHF. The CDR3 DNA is TGTGCCAGCTCACCTCCCGGGACAGTTAATCAGCCCCAGCATTTT.

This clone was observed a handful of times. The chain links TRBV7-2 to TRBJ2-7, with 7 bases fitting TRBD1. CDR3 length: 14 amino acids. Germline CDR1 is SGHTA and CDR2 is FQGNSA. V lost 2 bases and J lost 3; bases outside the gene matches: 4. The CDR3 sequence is CASSLLRDSYEQYF. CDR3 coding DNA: TGTGCCAGCAGCTTATTAAGGGACAGCTACGAGCAGTACTTC. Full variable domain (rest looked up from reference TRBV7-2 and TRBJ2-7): GAGVSQSPSNKVTEKGKDVELRCDPISGHTALYWYRQSLGQGLEFLIYFQGNSAPDKSGLPSDRFSAERTGGSVSTLTIQRTQQEDSAVYLCASSLLRDSYEQYFGPGTRLTVT.

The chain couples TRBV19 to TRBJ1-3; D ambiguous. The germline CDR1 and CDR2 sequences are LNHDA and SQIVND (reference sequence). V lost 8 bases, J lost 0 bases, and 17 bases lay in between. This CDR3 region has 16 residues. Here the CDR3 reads CASPPSGFDSGNTIYF. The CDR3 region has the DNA TGTGCCAGTCCCCCATCGGGGTTCGACTCTGGAAACACCATATATTTT.

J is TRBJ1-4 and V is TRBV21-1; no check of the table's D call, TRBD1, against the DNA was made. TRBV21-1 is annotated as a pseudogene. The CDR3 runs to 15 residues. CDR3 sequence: CASSTLDSLNEKLFF. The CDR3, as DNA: TGTGCCAGCAGCACATTGGACAGCCTTAATGAAAAACTGTTTTTT.

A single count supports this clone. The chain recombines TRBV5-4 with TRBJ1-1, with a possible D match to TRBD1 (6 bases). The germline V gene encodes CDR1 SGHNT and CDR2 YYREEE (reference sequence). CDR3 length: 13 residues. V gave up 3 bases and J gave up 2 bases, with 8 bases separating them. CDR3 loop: CASSSGHNTEAFF. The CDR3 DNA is TGTGCCAGCAGCTCGGGACATAACACTGAAGCTTTCTTT.